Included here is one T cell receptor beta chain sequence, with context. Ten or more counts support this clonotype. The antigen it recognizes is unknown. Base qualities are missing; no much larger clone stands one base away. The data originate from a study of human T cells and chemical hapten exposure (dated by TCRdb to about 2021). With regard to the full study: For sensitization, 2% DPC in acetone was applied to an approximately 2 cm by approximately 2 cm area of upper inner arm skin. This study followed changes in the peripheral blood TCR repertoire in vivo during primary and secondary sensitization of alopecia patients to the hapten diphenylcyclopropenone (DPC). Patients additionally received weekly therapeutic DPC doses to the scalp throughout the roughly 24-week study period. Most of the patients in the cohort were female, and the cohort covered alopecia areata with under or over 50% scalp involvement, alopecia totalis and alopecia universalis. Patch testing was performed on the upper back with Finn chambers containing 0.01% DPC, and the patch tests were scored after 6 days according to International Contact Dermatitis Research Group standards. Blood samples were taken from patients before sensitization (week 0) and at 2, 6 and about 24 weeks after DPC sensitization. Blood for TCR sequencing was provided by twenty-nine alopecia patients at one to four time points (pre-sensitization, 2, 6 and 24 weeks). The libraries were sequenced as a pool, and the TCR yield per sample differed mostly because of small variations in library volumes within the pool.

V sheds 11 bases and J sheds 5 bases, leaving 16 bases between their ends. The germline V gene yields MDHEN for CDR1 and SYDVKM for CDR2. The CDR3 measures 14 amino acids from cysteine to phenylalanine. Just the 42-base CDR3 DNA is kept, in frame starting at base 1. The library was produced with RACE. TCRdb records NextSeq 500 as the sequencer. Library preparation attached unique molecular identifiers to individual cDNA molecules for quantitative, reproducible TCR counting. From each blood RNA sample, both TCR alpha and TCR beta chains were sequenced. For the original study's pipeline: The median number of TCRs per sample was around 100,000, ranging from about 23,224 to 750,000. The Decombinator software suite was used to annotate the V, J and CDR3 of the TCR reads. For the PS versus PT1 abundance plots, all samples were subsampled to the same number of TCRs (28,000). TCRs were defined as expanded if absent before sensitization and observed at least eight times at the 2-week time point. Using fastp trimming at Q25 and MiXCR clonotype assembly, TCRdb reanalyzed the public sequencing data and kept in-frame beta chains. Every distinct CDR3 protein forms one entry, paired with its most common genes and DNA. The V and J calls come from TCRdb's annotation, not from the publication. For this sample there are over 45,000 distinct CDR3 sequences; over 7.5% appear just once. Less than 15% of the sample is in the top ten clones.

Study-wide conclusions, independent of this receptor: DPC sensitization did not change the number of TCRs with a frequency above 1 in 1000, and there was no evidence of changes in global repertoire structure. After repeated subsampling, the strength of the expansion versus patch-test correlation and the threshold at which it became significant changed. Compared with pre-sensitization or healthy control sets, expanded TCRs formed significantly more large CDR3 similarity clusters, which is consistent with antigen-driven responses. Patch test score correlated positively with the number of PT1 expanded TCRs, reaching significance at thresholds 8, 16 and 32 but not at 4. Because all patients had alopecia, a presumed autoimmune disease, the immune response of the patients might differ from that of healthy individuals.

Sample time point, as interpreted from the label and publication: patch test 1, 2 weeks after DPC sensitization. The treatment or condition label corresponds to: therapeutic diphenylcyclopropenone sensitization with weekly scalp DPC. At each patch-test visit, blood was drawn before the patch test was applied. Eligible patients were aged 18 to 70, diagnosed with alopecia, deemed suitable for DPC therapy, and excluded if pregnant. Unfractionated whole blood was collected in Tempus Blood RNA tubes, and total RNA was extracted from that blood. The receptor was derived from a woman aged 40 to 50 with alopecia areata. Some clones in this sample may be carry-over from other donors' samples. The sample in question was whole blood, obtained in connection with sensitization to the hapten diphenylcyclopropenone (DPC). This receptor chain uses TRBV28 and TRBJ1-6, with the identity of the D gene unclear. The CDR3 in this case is CAGSSVVDNSPLHF. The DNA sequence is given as TGTGCCGGGTCCTCGGTTGTAGATAATTCACCCCTCCACTTT.